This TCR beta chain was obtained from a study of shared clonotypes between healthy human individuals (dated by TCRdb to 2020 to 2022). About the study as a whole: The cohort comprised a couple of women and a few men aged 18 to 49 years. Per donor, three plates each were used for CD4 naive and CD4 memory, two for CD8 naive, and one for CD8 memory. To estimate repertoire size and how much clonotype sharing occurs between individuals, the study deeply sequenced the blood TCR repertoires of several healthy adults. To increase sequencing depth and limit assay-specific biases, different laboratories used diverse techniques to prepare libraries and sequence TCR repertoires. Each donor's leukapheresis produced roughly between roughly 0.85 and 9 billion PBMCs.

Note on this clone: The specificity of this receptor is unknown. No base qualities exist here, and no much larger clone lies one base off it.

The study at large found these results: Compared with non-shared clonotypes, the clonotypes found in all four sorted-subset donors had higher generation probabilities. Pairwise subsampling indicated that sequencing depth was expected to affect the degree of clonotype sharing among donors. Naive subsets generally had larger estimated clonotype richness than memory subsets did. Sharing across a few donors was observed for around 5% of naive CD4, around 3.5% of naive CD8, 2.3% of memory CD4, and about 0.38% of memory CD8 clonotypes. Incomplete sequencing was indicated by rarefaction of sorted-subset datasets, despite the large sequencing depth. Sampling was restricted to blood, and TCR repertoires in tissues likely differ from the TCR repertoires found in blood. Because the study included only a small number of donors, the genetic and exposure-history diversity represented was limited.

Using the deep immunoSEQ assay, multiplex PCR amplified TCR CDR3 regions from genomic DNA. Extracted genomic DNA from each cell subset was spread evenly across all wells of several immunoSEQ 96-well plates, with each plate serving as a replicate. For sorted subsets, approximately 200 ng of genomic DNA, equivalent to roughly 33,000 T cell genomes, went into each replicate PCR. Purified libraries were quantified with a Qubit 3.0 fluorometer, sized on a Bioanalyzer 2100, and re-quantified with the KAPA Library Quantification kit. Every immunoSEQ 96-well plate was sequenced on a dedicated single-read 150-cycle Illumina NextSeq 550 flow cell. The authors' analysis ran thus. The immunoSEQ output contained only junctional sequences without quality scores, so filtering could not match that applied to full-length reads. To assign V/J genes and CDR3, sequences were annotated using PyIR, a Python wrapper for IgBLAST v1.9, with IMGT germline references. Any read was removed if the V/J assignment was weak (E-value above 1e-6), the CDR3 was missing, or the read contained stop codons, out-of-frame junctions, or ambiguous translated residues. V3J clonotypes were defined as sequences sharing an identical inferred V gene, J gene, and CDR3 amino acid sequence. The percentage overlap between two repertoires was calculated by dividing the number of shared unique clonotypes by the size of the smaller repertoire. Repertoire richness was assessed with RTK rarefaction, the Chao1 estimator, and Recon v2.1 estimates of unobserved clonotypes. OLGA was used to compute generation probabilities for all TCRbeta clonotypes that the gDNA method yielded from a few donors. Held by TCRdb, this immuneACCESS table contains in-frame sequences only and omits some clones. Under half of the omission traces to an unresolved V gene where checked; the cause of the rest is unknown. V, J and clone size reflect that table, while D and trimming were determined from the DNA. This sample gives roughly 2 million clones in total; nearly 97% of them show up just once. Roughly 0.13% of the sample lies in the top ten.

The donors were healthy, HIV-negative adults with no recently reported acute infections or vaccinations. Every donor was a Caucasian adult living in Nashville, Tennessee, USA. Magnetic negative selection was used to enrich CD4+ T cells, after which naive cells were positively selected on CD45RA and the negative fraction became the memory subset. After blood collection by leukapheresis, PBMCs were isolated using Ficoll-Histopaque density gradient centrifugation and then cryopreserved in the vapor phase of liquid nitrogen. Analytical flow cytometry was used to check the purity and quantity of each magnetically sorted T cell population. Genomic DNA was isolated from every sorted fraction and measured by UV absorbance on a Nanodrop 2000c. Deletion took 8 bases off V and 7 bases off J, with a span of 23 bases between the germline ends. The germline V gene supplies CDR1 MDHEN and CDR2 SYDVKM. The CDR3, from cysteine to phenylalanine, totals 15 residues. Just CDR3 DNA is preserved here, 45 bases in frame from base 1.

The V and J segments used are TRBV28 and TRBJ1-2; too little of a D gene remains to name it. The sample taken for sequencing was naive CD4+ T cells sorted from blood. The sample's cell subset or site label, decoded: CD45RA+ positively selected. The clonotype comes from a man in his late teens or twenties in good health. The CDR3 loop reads CASGTGSTAWGGYTF. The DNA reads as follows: TGTGCCAGCGGTACGGGATCGACCGCGTGGGGTGGCTACACCTTC.